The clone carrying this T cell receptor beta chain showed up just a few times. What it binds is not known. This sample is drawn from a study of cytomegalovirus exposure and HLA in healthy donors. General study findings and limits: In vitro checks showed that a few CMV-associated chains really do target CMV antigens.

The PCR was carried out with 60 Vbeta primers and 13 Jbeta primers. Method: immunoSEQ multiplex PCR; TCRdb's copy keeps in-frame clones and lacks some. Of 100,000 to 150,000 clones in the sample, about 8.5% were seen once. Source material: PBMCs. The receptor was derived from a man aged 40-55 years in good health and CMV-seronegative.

The chain's CDR3 is CASSSPGSRGYNEQFF. Written as DNA, the CDR3 is TGTGCCAGCAGTTCCCCGGGATCCCGGGGCTACAATGAGCAGTTCTTC. The chain has TRBV27 and TRBJ2-1; possible D gene TRBD2, 5 bases. Germline values: CDR1 MNHEY, CDR2 SMNVEV (reference sequence). V was shortened by 4 bases and J by 3 bases, with 16 bases between the two germline ends. This CDR3 comprises 16 residues.